This T cell receptor (beta chain) was identified in a study of blood T cell repertoires in COVID-19. Study summary: Collection of acute and convalescent COVID-19 samples took place in the United States, Italy and Spain. Sources were T cells, B-cell-depleted T cells, or PBMCs; the material itself was cDNA or gDNA.

The CDR3 is 16 amino acids. Between the trimmed V and J ends, which lost 6 bases and 4 bases, there was a span of 21 bases. Germline values: CDR1 LNHDA, CDR2 SQIVND (reference sequence). Methods used by the authors: How many nucleated cells were present was estimated from reference gene primer amplification. Sequencing used immunoSEQ multiplex PCR; TCRdb keeps in-frame clones, though not all of them. V and J calls and clone size are those listed in that table; D and trimming were worked out from the DNA. This sample yields 150,000 to 200,000 clones, of which roughly 85% are seen a single time; around 5.2% belongs to the top ten.

The TCR sequence derives from a woman in her twenties or thirties with acute or convalescent COVID-19. Specimen: peripheral blood. V is TRBV19 and J is TRBJ1-1; possible D gene TRBD1, 5 bases. The chain's CDR3 is CASSPGPIAGGTEAFF. The CDR3 coding sequence is TGTGCCAGTAGCCCGGGACCCATCGCGGGGGGCACTGAAGCTTTCTTT.